Each of the 6 T cell receptor beta chains below was sequenced from the same sample in a study of a mutant IDH1 vaccine in newly diagnosed glioma. Indicated time point: week 47, end of study. In the vaccine, a single dose held 300 ug of the mutant IDH1 20-mer peptide, along with topical imiquimod. For these receptors, no antigen is known. Profiled with immunoSEQ multiplex PCR; TCRdb holds only in-frame clones, not every one. The profile shows 20,000 to 30,000 clones, 82% of them singletons. This material consisted of PBMCs, taken from a glioma patient whose treatment included an IDH1 peptide vaccine. The receptors here all came from a man aged 35 to 55 with glioma. Some clones in this sample may be carry-over from other donors' samples.

The rearrangement links TRBV7-9 to TRBJ2-6, with no clear D. Trimming removed 3 bases from V and 0 bases from J, with 18 bases in between. The germline CDR1 and CDR2 sequences are SEHNR and FQNEAQ (reference sequence). This CDR3 has 19 amino acids. For the CDR3, the DNA is TGTGCCAGCAGCTTCACGGCCCTCTCCCTGAACTCTGGGGCCAACGTCCTGACTTTC. Translating gives CASSFTALSLNSGANVLTF.

This clone was seen only a few times. This chain joins TRBV20-1 and TRBJ2-3; D is undetermined. The germline gives CDR1 DFQATT, CDR2 SNEGSKA (reference sequence). This CDR3 has 11 residues. For the CDR3, the DNA is TGCACTAGAGACGCACTGGATACGCAGTATTTT. Residues: CTRDALDTQYF.

The chain combines TRBV2 with TRBJ2-5; 8 bases map to TRBD1. This CDR3 contains 14 residues. Germline V gene lookup returns CDR1 SNHLY and CDR2 FYNNEI. V shed 4 bases and J 2 bases; nucleotides not matched to a gene: 3. The CDR3 spells CASSGQGSQETQYF. CDR3 bases: TGTGCCAGCAGTGGACAGGGGTCGCAAGAGACCCAGTACTTC.

V and J are TRBV5-1 and TRBJ2-7; D is perhaps TRBD1 (5 bases). Germline assignment: CDR1 SGHRS and CDR2 YFSETQ. This CDR3 contains 13 residues. V lost 1 base, J lost 3 bases, and 8 bases lay in between. CDR3: CASSLIGVYEQYF. Here the CDR3 DNA reads TGCGCCAGCAGCTTGATAGGGGTCTACGAGCAGTACTTC.

V and J are TRBV19 and TRBJ2-3; 8 nucleotides agree with TRBD1. The V gene end was trimmed by 1 base and the J gene end by 4 bases; junction bases not matched to a gene: 7. Per the germline V gene, CDR1 is LNHDA and CDR2 is SQIVND (reference sequence). This CDR3 has 16 residues. CDR3 region: CASSIGGTGGPDTQYF. As DNA, the CDR3 is TGTGCCAGTAGTATAGGGGGAACAGGGGGACCAGATACGCAGTATTTT.

This chain uses TRBV5-6 with TRBJ2-3; D ambiguous. CDR1 and CDR2 from the germline V gene are SGHDT and YYEEEE. Trimming cost V 2 bases and J 2 bases, with 12 bases left between them. This CDR3 has 15 residues. In DNA, the CDR3 is TGTGCCAGCAGCTTCAACGGGCCCTCCACAGATACGCAGTATTTT. Residues: CASSFNGPSTDTQYF.